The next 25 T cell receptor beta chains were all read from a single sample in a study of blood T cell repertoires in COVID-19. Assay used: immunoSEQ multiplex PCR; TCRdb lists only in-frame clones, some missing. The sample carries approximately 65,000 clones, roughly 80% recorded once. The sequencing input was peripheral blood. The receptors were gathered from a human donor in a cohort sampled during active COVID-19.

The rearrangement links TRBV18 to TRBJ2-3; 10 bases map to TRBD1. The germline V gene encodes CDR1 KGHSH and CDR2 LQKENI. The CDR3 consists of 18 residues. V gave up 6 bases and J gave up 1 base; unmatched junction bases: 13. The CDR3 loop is CASSQAGQGIGGTDTQYF. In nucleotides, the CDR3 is TGTGCCAGCTCGCAAGCGGGACAGGGGATCGGAGGCACAGATACGCAGTATTTT.

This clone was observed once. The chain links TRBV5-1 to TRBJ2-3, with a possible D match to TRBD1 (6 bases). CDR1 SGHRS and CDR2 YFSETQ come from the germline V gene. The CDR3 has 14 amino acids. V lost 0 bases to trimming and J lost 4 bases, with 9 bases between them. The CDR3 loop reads CASSLGTVADTQYF. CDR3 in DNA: TGCGCCAGCAGCTTGGGGACAGTCGCAGATACGCAGTATTTT.

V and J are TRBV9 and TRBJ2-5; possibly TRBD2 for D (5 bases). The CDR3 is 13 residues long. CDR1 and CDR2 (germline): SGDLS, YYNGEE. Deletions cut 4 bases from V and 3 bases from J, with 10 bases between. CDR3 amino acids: CASSFGLKETQYF. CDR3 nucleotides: TGTGCCAGCAGCTTCGGACTCAAAGAGACCCAGTACTTC.

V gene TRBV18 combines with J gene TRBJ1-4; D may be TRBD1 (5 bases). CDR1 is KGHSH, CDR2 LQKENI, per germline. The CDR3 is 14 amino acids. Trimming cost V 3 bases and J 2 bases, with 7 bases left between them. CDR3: CASSPAGTNEKLFF. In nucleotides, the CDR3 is TGTGCCAGCTCACCGGCAGGGACTAATGAAAAACTGTTTTTT.

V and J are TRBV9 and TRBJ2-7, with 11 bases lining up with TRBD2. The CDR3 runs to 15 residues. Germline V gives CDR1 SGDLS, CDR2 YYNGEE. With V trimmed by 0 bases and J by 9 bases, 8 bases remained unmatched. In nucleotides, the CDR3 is TGTGCCAGCAGCGTAGAACCTAGCGGGAGGCCCCGGCAGTACTTC. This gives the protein CASSVEPSGRPRQYF.

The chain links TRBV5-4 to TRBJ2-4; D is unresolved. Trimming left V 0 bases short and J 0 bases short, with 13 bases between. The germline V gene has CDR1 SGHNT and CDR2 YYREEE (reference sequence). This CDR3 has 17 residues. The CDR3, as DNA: TGTGCCAGCAGCTTGGGCGGCAGCTCCGTAGCCAAAAACATTCAGTACTTC. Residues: CASSLGGSSVAKNIQYF. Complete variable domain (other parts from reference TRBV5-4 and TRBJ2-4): ETGVTQSPTHLIKTRGQQVTLRCSSQSGHNTVSWYQQALGQGPQFIFQYYREEENGRGNFPPRFSGLQFPNYSSELNVNALELDDSALYLCASSLGGSSVAKNIQYFGAGTRLSVL.

The CDR3 spells CASSSTTSPTDTQYF. The CDR3 coding sequence is TGTGCCAGCAGCTCAACGACTAGTCCCACAGATACGCAGTATTTT. This chain connects TRBV7-8 to TRBJ2-3; D possibly corresponds to TRBD2 (6 bases). The CDR3 contains 15 residues. Germline loops: CDR1 SGHVS, CDR2 FQNEAQ. V was cut by 4 bases and J by 2 bases, with 13 bases left in between.

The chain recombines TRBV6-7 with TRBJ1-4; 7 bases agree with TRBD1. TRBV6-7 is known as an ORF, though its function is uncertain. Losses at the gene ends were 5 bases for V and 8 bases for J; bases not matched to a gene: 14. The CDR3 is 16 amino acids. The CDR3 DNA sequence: TGTGCCAGCAGTCCCCCATCTGGGACAGTAGAAGAAAAACTGTTTTTT. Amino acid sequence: CASSPPSGTVEEKLFF.

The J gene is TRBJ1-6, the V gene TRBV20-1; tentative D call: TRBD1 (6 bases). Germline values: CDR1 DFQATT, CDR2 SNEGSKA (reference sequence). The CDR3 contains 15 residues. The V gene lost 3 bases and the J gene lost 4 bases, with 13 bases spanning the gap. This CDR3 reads CSASDGGTYNSPLHF. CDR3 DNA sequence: TGCAGTGCTAGTGACGGGGGGACATATAATTCACCCCTCCACTTT.

The CDR3 DNA reads TGTGCCAGTAGTATGGGGAGCGTTCGAGGCGCAGATACGCAGTATTTT. Residues: CASSMGSVRGADTQYF. The chain couples TRBV19 to TRBJ2-3; D is possibly TRBD2 (5 bases). CDR1 and CDR2 from the germline V gene are LNHDA and SQIVND (reference sequence). This CDR3 spans 16 amino acids. The V end was cut by 3 bases, the J end by 4 bases, with 17 bases between.

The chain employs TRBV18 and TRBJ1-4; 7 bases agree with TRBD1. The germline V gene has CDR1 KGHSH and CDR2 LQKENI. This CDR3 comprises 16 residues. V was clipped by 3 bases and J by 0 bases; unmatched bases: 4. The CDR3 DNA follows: TGTGCCAGCTCACCGGGACAGCCCGCAACTAATGAAAAACTGTTTTTT. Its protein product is CASSPGQPATNEKLFF.

CDR3 sequence: CASSLMRVGDTDTQYF. The CDR3 DNA reads as TGTGCCAGCAGTTTAATGAGAGTCGGTGACACAGATACGCAGTATTTT. The chain combines TRBV27 with TRBJ2-3; D not resolved. Trimming shortened V by 2 bases and J by 2 bases, and 14 bases separated the two germline ends. Germline V gene lookup returns CDR1 MNHEY and CDR2 SMNVEV (reference sequence). CDR3 length: 16 amino acids.

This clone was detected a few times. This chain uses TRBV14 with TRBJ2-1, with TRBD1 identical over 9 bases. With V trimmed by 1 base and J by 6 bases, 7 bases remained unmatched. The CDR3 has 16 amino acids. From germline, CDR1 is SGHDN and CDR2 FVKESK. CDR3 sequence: CASSQAGDRASNEQFF. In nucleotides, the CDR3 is TGTGCCAGCAGCCAAGCGGGGGACAGGGCGAGCAATGAGCAGTTCTTC.

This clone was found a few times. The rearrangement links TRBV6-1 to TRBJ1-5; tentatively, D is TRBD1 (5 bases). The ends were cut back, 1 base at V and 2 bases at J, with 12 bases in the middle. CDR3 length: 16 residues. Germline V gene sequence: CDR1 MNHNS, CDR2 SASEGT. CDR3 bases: TGTGCCAGCAGTGAAGTTTGGTCGGGGGGCAATCAGCCCCAGCATTTT. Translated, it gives CASSEVWSGGNQPQHF.

CDR3 loop: CATITGYTDTQYF. The CDR3 region has the DNA TGTGCCACCATAACAGGTTACACAGATACGCAGTATTTT. V is TRBV24-1 and J is TRBJ2-3, with a tentative D call TRBD1 (5 bases). Germline loops: CDR1 KGHDR, CDR2 SFDVKD. Trimming pared 8 bases from V and 2 bases from J, leaving 10 bases between. This CDR3 has 13 residues.

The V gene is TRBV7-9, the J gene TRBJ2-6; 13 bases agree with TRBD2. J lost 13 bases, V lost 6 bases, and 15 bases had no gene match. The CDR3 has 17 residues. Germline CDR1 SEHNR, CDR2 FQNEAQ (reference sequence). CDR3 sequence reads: CASSSNGLAGVLQVLTF. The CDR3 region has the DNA TGTGCCAGCAGTTCGAATGGACTAGCGGGGGTCCTCCAGGTCCTGACTTTC.

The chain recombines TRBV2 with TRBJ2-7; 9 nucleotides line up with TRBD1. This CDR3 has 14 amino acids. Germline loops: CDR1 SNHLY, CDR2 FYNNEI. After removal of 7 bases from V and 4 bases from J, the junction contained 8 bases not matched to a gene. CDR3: CASKTGQGGYEQYF. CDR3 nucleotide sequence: TGTGCCAGCAAAACGGGACAGGGAGGGTACGAGCAGTACTTC. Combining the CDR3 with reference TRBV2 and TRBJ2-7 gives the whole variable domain EPEVTQTPSHQVTQMGQEVILRCVPISNHLYFYWYRQILGQKVEFLVSFYNNEISEKSEIFDDQFSVERPDGSNFTLKIRSTKLEDSAMYFCASKTGQGGYEQYFGPGTRLTVT.

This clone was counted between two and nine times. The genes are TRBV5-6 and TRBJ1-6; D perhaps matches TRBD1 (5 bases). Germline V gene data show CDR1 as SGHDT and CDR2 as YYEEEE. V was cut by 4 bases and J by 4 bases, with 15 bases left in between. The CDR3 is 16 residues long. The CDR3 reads CASSEDIVAYNSPLHF. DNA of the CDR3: TGTGCCAGCAGCGAGGACATTGTTGCTTATAATTCACCCCTCCACTTT.

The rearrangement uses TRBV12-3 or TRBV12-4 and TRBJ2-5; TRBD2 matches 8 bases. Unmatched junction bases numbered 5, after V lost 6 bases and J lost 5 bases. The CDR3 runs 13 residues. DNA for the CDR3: TGTGCCAGCAGCCAGCGGGAGACTGAGACCCAGTACTTC. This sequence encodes CASSQRETETQYF.

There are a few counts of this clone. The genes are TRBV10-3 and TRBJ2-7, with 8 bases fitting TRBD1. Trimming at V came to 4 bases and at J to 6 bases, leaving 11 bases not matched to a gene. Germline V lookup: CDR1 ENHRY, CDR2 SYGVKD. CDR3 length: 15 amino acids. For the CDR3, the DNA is TGTGCCATCAGTGGATCGGGGACAGGACGAGCCGAGCAGTACTTC. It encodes CAISGSGTGRAEQYF.

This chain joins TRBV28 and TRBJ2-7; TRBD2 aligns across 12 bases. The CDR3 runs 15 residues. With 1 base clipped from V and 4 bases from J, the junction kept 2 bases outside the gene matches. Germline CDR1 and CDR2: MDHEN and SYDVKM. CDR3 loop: CASSLSGTSGYEQYF. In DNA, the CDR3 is TGTGCCAGCAGTTTATCTGGGACTAGCGGGTACGAGCAGTACTTC.

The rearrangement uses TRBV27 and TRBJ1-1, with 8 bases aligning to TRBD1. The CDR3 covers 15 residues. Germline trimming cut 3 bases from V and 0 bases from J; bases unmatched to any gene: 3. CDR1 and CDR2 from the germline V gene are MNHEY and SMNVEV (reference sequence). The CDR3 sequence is CASSFRGQMNTEAFF. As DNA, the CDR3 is TGTGCCAGCAGTTTCAGGGGGCAAATGAACACTGAAGCTTTCTTT.

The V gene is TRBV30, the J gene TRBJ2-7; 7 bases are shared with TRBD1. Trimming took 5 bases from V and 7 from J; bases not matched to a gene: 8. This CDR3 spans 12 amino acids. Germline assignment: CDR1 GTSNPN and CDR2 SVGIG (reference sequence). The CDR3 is CAWGQDTREQYF. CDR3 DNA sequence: TGTGCCTGGGGACAGGACACGAGGGAGCAGTACTTC.

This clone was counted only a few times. The CDR3 loop reads CASSGGPPRNEQFF. The CDR3 DNA is TGTGCCAGCAGTGGGGGGCCCCCGAGGAATGAGCAGTTCTTC. The V and J genes are TRBV25-1 and TRBJ2-1, with TRBD1 as a possible D gene (6 bases). The V gene's germline CDR1 is MGHDK and CDR2 SYGVNS. CDR3 length: 14 amino acids. The germline V and J ends were trimmed by 4 bases and 7 bases, with 14 bases remaining between them.

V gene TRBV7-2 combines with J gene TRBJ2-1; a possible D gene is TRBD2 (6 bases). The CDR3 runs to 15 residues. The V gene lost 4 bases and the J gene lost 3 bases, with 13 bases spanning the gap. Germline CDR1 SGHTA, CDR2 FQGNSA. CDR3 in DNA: TGTGCCAGCAGCTCCAGTAGCGGCGGCTACAATGAGCAGTTCTTC. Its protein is CASSSSSGGYNEQFF.